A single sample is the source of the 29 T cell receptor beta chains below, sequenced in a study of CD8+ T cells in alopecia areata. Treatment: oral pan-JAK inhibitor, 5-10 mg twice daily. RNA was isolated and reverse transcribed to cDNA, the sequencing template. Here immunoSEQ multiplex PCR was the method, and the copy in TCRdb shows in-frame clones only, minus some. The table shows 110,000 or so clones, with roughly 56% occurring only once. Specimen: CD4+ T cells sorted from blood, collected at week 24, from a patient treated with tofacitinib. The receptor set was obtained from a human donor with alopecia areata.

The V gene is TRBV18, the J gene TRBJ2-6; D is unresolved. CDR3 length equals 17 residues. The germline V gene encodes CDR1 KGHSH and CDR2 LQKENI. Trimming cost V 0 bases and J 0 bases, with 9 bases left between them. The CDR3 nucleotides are TGTGCCAGCTCACCACCCGTAGGTACCTCTGGGGCCAACGTCCTGACTTTC. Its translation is CASSPPVGTSGANVLTF. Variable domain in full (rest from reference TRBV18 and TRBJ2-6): NAGVMQNPRHLVRRRGQEARLRCSPMKGHSHVYWYRQLPEEGLKFMVYLQKENIIDESGMPKERFSAEFPKEGPSILRIQQVVRGDSAAYFCASSPPVGTSGANVLTFGAGSRLTVL.

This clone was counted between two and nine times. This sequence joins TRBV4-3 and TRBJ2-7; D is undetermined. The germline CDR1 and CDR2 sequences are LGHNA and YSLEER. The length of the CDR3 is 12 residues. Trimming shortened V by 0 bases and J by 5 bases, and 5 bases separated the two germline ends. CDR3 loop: CASSQDRNEQYF. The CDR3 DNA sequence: TGCGCCAGCAGCCAAGATCGAAACGAGCAGTACTTC.

The CDR3 is CASSLGNRIAKNIQYF. The CDR3 DNA reads TGTGCCAGCAGCTTAGGGAATAGGATAGCCAAAAACATTCAGTACTTC. The V and J genes are TRBV11-2 and TRBJ2-4; no definite D call. Looked up from germline, CDR1 is SGHAT and CDR2 is FQNNGV. The V end lost 1 base, the J end lost 0 bases, and 10 bases lay between the germline ends. The CDR3 runs to 16 residues. The full variable domain, with the rest looked up from reference TRBV11-2 and TRBJ2-4, is EAGVAQSPRYKIIEKRQSVAFWCNPISGHATLYWYQQILGQGPKLLIQFQNNGVVDDSQLPKDRFSAERLKGVDSTLKIQPAKLEDSAVYLCASSLGNRIAKNIQYFGAGTRLSVL.

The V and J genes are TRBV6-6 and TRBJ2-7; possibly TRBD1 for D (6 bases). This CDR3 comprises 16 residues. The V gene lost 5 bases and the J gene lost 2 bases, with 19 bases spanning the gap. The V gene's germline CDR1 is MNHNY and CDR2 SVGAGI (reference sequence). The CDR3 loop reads CASSGPTGPFTYEQYF. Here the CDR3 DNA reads TGTGCCAGCAGTGGCCCCACAGGGCCCTTTACCTACGAGCAGTACTTC.

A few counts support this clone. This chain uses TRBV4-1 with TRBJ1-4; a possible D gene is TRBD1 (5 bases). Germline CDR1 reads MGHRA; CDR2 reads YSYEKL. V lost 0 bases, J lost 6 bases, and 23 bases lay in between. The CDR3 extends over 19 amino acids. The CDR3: CASSQDVFGLRVSDEKLFF. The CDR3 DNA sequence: TGCGCCAGCAGCCAAGATGTCTTCGGTCTCAGGGTATCGGATGAAAAACTGTTTTTT.

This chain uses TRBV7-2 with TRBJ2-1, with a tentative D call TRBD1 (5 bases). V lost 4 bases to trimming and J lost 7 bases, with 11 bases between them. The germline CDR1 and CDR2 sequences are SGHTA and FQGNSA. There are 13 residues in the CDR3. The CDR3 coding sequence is TGTGCCAGCAGCTCCCAGGGCGGAAATGAGCAGTTCTTC. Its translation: CASSSQGGNEQFF.

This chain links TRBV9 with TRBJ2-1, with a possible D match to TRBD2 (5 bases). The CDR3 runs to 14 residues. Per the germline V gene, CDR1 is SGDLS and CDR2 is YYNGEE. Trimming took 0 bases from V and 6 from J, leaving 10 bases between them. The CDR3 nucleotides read TGTGCCAGCAGCGTAGAAGCGGTAGGCAATGAGCAGTTCTTC. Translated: CASSVEAVGNEQFF.

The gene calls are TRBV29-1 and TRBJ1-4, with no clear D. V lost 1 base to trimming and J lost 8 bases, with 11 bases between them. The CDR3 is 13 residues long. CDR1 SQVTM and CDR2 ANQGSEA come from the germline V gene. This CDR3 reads CSVEVAPSEKLFF. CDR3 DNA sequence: TGCAGCGTTGAAGTGGCCCCATCGGAAAAACTGTTTTTT.

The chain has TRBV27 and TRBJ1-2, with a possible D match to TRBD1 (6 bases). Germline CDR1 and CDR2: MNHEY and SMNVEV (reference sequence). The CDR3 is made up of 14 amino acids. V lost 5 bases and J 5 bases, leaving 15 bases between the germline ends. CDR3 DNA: TGTGCCAGCAGTATGAAAACAGGGAAGTATGGCTACACCTTC. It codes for CASSMKTGKYGYTF.

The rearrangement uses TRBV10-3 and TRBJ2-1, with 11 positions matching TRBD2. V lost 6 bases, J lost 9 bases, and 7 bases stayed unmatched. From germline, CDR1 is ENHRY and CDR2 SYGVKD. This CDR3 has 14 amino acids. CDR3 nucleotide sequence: TGTGCCATCAGGCCCGGGACTAGCGGTTCTGAGCAGTTCTTC. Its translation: CAIRPGTSGSEQFF.

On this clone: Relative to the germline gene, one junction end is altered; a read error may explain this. In DNA form, the CDR3 reads TGTGCCAGCTCCGACACAGCTTCGAGCTCTGGAAACACCATACATTTT. Protein sequence: CASSDTASSSGNTIHF. V usage is TRBV18 and J usage is TRBJ1-3, with unresolved D. This CDR3 spans 16 amino acids. Germline V gene sequence: CDR1 KGHSH, CDR2 LQKENI.

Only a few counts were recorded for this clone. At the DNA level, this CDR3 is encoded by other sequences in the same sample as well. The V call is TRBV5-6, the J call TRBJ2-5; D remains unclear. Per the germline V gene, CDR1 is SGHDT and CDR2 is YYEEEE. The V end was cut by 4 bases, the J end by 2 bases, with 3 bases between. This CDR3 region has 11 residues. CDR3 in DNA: TGTGCCAGCAGCAGACAAGAGACCCAGTACTTC. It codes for CASSRQETQYF.

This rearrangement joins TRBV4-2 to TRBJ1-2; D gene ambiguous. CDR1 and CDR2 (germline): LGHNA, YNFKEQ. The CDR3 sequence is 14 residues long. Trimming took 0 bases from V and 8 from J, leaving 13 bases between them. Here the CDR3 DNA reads TGTGCCAGCAGCCAAGATAACGGCAGGTCCGGCTACACCTTC. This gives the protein CASSQDNGRSGYTF.

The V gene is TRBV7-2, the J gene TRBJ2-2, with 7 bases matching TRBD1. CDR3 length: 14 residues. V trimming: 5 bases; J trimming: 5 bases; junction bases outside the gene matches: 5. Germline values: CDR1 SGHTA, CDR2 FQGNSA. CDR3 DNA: TGTGCCAGCAGCCTGGGACAGTATACCGGGGAGCTGTTTTTT. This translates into CASSLGQYTGELFF.

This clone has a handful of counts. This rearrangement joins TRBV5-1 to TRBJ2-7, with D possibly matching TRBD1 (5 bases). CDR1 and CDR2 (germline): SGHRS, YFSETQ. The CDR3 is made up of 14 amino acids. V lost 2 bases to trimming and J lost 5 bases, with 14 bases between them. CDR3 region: CASSLGQGINEQYF. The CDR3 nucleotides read TGCGCCAGCAGCTTAGGTCAGGGAATCAACGAGCAGTACTTC.

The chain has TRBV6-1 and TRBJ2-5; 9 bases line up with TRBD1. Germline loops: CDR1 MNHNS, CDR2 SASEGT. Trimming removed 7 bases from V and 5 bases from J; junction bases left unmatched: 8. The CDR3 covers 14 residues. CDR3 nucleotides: TGTGCCAGCATGGACACAGGGGGCGAGGAGACCCAGTACTTC. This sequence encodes CASMDTGGEETQYF.

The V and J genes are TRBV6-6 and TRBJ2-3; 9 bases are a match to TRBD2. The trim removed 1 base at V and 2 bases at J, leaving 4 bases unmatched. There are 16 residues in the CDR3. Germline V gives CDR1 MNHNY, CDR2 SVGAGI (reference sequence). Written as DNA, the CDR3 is TGTGCCAGCAGTTACTTCCTAGCGGGGCCCACAGATACGCAGTATTTT. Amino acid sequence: CASSYFLAGPTDTQYF.

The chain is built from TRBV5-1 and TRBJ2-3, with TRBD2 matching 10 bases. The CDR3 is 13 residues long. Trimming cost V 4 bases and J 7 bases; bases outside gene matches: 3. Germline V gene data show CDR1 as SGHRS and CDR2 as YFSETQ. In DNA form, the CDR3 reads TGCGCCAGCAGCCCGGGACTAGCGAATACGCAGTATTTT. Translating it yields CASSPGLANTQYF. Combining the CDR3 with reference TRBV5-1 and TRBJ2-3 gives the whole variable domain KAGVTQTPRYLIKTRGQQVTLSCSPISGHRSVSWYQQTPGQGLQFLFEYFSETQRNKGNFPGRFSGRQFSNSRSEMNVSTLELGDSALYLCASSPGLANTQYFGPGTRLTVL.

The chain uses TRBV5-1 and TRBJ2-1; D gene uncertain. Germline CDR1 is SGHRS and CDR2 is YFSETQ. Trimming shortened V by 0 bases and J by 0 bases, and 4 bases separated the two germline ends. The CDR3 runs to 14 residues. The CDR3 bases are TGCGCCAGCAGCTTGGGAGCCTCCTACAATGAGCAGTTCTTC. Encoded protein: CASSLGASYNEQFF. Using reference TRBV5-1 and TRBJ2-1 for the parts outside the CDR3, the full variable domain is KAGVTQTPRYLIKTRGQQVTLSCSPISGHRSVSWYQQTPGQGLQFLFEYFSETQRNKGNFPGRFSGRQFSNSRSEMNVSTLELGDSALYLCASSLGASYNEQFFGPGTRLTVL.

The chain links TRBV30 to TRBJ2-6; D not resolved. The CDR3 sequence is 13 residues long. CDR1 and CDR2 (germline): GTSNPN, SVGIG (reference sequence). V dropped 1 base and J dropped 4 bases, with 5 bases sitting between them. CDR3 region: CAWSGTGANVLTF. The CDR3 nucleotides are TGTGCCTGGAGTGGAACGGGGGCCAACGTCCTGACTTTC.

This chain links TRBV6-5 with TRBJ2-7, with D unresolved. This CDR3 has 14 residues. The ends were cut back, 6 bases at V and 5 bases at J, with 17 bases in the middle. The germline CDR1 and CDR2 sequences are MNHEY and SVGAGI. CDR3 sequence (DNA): TGTGCCAGCAGCCCCGGGTCCCTTAAGAACGAGCAGTACTTC. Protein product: CASSPGSLKNEQYF.

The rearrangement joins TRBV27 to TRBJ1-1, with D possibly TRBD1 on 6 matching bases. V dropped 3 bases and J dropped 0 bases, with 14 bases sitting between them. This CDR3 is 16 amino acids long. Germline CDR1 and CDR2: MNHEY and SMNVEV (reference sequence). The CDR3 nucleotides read TGTGCCAGCAGTTTGGGACAACCACTCTTGAACACTGAAGCTTTCTTT. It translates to CASSLGQPLLNTEAFF.

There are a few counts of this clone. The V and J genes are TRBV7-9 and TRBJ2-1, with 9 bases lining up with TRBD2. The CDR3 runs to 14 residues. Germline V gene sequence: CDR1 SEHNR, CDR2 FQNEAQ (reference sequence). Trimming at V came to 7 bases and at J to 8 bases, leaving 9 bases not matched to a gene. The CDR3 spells CASNMGLAIHEQFF. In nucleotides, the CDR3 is TGTGCCAGCAACATGGGACTAGCAATCCATGAGCAGTTCTTC.

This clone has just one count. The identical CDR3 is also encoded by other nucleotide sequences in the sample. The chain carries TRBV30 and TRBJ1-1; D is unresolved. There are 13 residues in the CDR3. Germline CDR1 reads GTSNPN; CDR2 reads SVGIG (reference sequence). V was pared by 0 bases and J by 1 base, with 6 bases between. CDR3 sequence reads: CAWSVGRNTEAFF. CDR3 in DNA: TGTGCCTGGAGTGTTGGAAGGAACACTGAAGCTTTCTTT.

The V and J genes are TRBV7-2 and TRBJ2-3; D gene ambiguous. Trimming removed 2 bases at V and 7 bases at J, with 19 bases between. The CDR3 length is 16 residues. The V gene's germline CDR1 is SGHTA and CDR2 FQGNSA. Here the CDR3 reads CASSLLGGGSWHTQYF. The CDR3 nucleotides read TGTGCCAGCAGCTTATTAGGCGGTGGGTCATGGCATACGCAGTATTTT.

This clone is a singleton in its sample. CDR3 region: CASSRTLAKNIQYF. The CDR3 nucleotides are TGCGCCAGCAGCCGAACTTTAGCCAAAAACATTCAGTACTTC. The chain joins TRBV4-1 to TRBJ2-4; D is unresolved. In germline, CDR1 is MGHRA, CDR2 YSYEKL. This CDR3 is 14 amino acids long. Trimming removed 4 bases at V and 0 bases at J, with 7 bases between.

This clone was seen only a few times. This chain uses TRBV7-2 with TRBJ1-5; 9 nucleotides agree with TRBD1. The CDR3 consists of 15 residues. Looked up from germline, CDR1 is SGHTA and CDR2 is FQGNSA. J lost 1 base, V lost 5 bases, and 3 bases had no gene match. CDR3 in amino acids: CASSNDRGSNQPQHF. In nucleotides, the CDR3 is TGTGCCAGCAGCAACGACAGGGGGAGCAATCAGCCCCAGCATTTT.

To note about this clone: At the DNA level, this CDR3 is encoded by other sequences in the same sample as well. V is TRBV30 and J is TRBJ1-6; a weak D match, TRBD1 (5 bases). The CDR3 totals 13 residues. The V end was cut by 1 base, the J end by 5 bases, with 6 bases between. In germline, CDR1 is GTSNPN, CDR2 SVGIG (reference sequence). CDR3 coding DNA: TGTGCCTGGAGTGGACAGCATAATTCACCCCTCCACTTT. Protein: CAWSGQHNSPLHF.

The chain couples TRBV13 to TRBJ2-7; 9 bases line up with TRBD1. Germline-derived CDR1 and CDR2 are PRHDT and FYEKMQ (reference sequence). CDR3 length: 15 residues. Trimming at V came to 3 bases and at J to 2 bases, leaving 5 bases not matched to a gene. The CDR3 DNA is TGTGCCAGCAGCTTTGCGAGACAGGGGGCCTACGAGCAGTACTTC. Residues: CASSFARQGAYEQYF.